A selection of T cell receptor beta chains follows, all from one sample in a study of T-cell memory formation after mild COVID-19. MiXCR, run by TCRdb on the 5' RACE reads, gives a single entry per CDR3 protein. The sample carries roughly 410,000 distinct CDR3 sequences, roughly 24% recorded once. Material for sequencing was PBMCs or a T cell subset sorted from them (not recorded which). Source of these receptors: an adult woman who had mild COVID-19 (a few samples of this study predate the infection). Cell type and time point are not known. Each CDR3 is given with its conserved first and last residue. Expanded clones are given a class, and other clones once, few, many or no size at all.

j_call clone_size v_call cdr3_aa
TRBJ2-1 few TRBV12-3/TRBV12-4 CASSPLAVLGNEQFF
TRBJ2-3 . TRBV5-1 CASSPWGSDTQYF
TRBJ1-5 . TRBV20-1 CSAPGTGGVAQHF
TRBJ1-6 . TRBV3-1 CASSSGQGHSPLHF
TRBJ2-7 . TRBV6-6 CASTVVPSYEQYF
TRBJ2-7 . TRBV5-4 CASSISGTGYEQYF
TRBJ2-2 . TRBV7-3 CASSPVTGELFF
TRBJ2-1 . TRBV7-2 CASSLVIARSYNEQFF
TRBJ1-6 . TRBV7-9 CASSPSESYNSPLHF
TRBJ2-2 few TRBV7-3 CASSPMIRGSHTGELFF
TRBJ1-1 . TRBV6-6 CASHDGPGQMAEAFF
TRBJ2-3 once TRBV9 CASSLSRDRQGATDTQYF
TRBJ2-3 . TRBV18 CASSPFGQGGTDTQYF
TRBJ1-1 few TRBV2 CASIGRATEAFF
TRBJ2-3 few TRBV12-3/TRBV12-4 CASSLGGGGGTDTQYF
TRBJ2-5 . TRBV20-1 CSATRGEATQYF
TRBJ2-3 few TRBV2 CASRVNPGGFTDTQYF
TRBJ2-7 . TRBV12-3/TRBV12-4 CASSSQWATYEQYF
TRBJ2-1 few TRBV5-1 CASSSGQVSYNEQFF
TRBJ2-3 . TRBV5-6 CASSPAPGASTDTQYF
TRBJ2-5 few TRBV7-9 CASSYPDRGLWETQYF
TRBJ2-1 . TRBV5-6 CASRYWGYNEQFF